Listed below are T cell receptor beta chains from one sample, sequenced in a study of T cell changes during pregnancy in multiple sclerosis. Generated by immunoSEQ multiplex PCR, the TCRdb table keeps only in-frame clones and is missing some. The repertoire consists of about 51,000 clones, with 93% occurring once and the leading ten covering around 1.9%. Sequenced material: peripheral blood, taken in the second trimester of pregnancy. The receptors were gathered from a female donor with multiple sclerosis, enrolled in a pregnancy study. Both conserved end residues are part of each CDR3. A D gene is named only where the DNA matches it firmly. Part of the rows lack a size; the others show once, few, many or a class for expanded clones.

CDR3 protein,CDR3 DNA,J gene,V gene,D gene,clone size
CASSEGDRENTEAFF,TGTGCCAGCAGTGAAGGGGACAGGGAGAACACTGAAGCTTTCTTT,TRBJ1-1,TRBV2,TRBD1,.
CASRATGGTEAFF,TGTGCCAGTAGGGCCACAGGGGGGACTGAAGCTTTCTTT,TRBJ1-1,TRBV19,TRBD1,few
CSVGGRALQETQYF,TGCAGCGTTGGAGGGAGAGCCTTACAAGAGACCCAGTACTTC,TRBJ2-5,TRBV29-1,.,.
CASSITSEPSYEQYF,TGTGCCAGTAGTATCACATCAGAACCTTCCTACGAGCAGTACTTC,TRBJ2-7,TRBV19,.,.
CASSLTGTGVQPQHF,TGTGCCAGTAGTCTAACCGGGACAGGGGTGCAGCCCCAGCATTTT,TRBJ1-5,TRBV19,TRBD1,.
CASSRLLEQFF,TGTGCCAGCAGCCGACTCTTAGAGCAGTTCTTC,TRBJ2-1,TRBV7-9,.,few
CSVESSVSDYGYTF,TGCAGCGTTGAGTCGTCGGTAAGCGACTATGGCTACACCTTC,TRBJ1-2,TRBV29-1,.,.
CASISDGRSDTQYF,TGTGCCAGCATTTCGGACGGGAGATCAGATACGCAGTATTTT,TRBJ2-3,TRBV6-1,.,once
CASSQDRNSATPDTQYF,TGCGCCAGCAGCCAAGATAGGAATAGCGCTACACCAGATACGCAGTATTTT,TRBJ2-3,TRBV4-1,.,.
CASISGAEETQYF,TGTGCCAGCATCTCTGGGGCAGAAGAGACCCAGTACTTC,TRBJ2-5,TRBV7-4,.,.
CASSQETLAGINEQFF,TGTGCCAGCAGCCAAGAGACACTAGCGGGTATCAATGAGCAGTTCTTC,TRBJ2-1,TRBV4-2,TRBD2,once
CASSISRAQPGNEQFF,TGTGCCAGCAGCATCTCCCGGGCTCAGCCAGGGAATGAGCAGTTCTTC,TRBJ2-1,TRBV9,.,once
CASSNLQGATNEKLFF,TGTGCCAGCTCAAATCTACAGGGGGCAACTAATGAAAAACTGTTTTTT,TRBJ1-4,TRBV18,TRBD1,.
CASSLTGYEQYF,TGTGCCAGCAGCTTGACAGGATACGAGCAGTACTTC,TRBJ2-7,TRBV7-9,.,.
CASSLGLAQSYEQYF,TGTGCCAGCAGCTTAGGATTAGCTCAGTCCTACGAGCAGTACTTC,TRBJ2-7,TRBV7-9,.,.
CASSQDREALWEQYF,TGCGCCAGCAGCCAAGATCGGGAAGCGCTCTGGGAGCAGTACTTC,TRBJ2-5,TRBV4-3,.,.
CASSHGTGGNTIYF,TGTGCCAGCAGCCACGGGACAGGTGGAAACACCATATATTTT,TRBJ1-3,TRBV7-8,TRBD1,.
CASSYRVSSTGFSYEQYF,TGCGCCAGCAGCTATCGCGTTTCTTCGACAGGCTTCTCCTACGAGCAGTACTTC,TRBJ2-7,TRBV5-1,.,.
CASSGGLGQGAYEQYF,TGTGCCAGCAGCGGAGGACTAGGACAGGGGGCTTACGAGCAGTACTTC,TRBJ2-7,TRBV9,TRBD1,.
CASSPEDGGIMPQHF,TGTGCCAGCAGTCCGGAGGACGGGGGAATAATGCCCCAGCATTTT,TRBJ1-5,TRBV6-5,.,.
CSAYGGTETQYF,TGCAGCGCCTACGGCGGGACGGAGACCCAGTACTTC,TRBJ2-5,TRBV29-1,.,.
CASSADPGQTEKLFF,TGTGCCAGCAGCGCTGACCCGGGACAGACGGAAAAACTGTTTTTT,TRBJ1-4,TRBV9,TRBD1,.
CASSFELGKGAEQYF,TGTGCCAGCAGTTTCGAATTGGGGAAGGGGGCCGAGCAGTACTTC,TRBJ2-7,TRBV28,TRBD1,.
CASSSSGGGGFYEQYF,TGTGCCAGCAGCTCCAGTGGTGGCGGGGGTTTCTACGAGCAGTACTTC,TRBJ2-7,TRBV7-2,TRBD2,.
CASSQRERYNEQFF,TGTGCCAGCAGCCAGCGGGAGAGATACAATGAGCAGTTCTTC,TRBJ2-1,TRBV28,TRBD2,.
CASSLRTGKYNEQFF,TGTGCCAGCAGCTTAAGAACAGGGAAGTACAATGAGCAGTTCTTC,TRBJ2-1,TRBV7-3,.,.
CASSHRADTQYF,TGTGCCAGCAGTCACAGGGCAGATACGCAGTATTTT,TRBJ2-3,TRBV27,.,.
CASSLGPAGLAAYNEQFF,TGTGCCAGCAGCTTAGGCCCGGCGGGACTAGCGGCCTACAATGAGCAGTTCTTC,TRBJ2-1,TRBV7-9,TRBD2,.
CASSSGTSGMRRYNEQFF,TGTGCCAGCAGCTCCGGGACTAGCGGCATGAGGCGGTACAATGAGCAGTTCTTC,TRBJ2-1,TRBV11-2,TRBD2,.
CASSYGTSDSYEQYF,TGTGCCAGCAGCTACGGGACTAGTGACTCCTACGAGCAGTACTTC,TRBJ2-7,TRBV7-3,TRBD2,.
CASSSPGQGASGYTF,TGCGCCAGCAGCTCCCCGGGACAGGGGGCGTCTGGCTACACCTTC,TRBJ1-2,TRBV4-1,TRBD1,.
CASSPTQDYNEQFF,TGTGCCAGCAGCCCTACTCAAGATTACAATGAGCAGTTCTTC,TRBJ2-1,TRBV7-2,.,few
CASTSLGGVLIGKLFF,TGTGCCAGCACCTCTTTAGGAGGGGTTTTAATAGGAAAACTGTTTTTT,TRBJ1-4,TRBV2,.,.
CASSQTGTSGYLGELFF,TGTGCCAGCAGCCAAACAGGGACTAGCGGGTACCTCGGGGAGCTGTTTTTT,TRBJ2-2,TRBV4-2,TRBD2,.
CSVGPGEIYEQYF,TGCAGCGTGGGGCCAGGGGAGATCTACGAGCAGTACTTC,TRBJ2-7,TRBV29-1,.,.
CASSHPLGGSQETQYF,TGTGCCAGCAGCCACCCCCTTGGCGGGAGCCAAGAGACCCAGTACTTC,TRBJ2-5,TRBV7-9,TRBD2,.
CASSEGSGGSTDTQYF,TGTGCCAGCAGTGAAGGGAGCGGGGGGAGCACAGATACGCAGTATTTT,TRBJ2-3,TRBV6-1,TRBD2,.
CASSMGTRWTGVGETQYF,TGTGCCAGTAGTATGGGTACTCGGTGGACAGGGGTTGGAGAGACCCAGTACTTC,TRBJ2-5,TRBV19,TRBD1,.